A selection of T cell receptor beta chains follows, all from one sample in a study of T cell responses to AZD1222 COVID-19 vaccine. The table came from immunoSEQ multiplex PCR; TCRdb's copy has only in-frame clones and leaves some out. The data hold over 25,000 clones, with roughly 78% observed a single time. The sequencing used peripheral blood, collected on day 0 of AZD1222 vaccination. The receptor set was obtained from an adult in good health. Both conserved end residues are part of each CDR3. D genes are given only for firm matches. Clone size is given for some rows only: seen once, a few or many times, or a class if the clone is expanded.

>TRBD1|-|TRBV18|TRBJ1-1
CASSPTGVGITEAFF
TGTGCCAGCTCACCGACAGGGGTTGGGATCACTGAAGCTTTCTTT
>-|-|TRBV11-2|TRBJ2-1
CASSLDWAGEQFF
TGTGCCAGCAGCTTAGATTGGGCGGGTGAGCAGTTCTTC
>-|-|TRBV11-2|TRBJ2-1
CASSLDGTSYEQFF
TGTGCCAGCAGCTTAGATGGGACCTCATATGAGCAGTTCTTC
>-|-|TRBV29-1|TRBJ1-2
CSSRDGDLVGYTF
TGCAGTTCCCGAGACGGGGATCTGGTTGGCTACACCTTC
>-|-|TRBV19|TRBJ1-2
CASSRGDDYGYTF
TGTGCCAGTAGTAGGGGGGATGACTATGGCTACACCTTC
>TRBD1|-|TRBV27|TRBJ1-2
CASSPRTGGGYTF
TGTGCCAGCAGTCCTCGGACAGGGGGTGGCTACACCTTC
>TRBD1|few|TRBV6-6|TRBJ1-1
CASTTGGITEAFF
TGTGCCAGCACCACAGGGGGAATAACTGAAGCTTTCTTT
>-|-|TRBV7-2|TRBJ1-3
CASSLTRAGNTIYF
TGTGCCAGCAGCTTGACCAGGGCTGGAAACACCATATATTTT
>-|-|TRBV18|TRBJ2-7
CASSPPARTSYEQYF
TGTGCCAGCTCACCACCAGCGCGCACGTCCTACGAGCAGTACTTC
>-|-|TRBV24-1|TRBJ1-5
CATSDQPGPQHF
TGTGCCACCAGTGATCAGCCGGGGCCCCAGCATTTT
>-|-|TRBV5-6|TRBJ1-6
CASSLGFYNSPLHF
TGTGCCAGCAGCTTAGGATTCTATAATTCACCCCTCCACTTT
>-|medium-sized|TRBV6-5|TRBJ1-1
CASSRYTEAFF
TGTGCCAGCAGCCGATACACTGAAGCTTTCTTT
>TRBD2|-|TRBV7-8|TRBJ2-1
CASSLVGLEVEQFF
TGTGCCAGCAGCTTAGTAGGACTAGAGGTTGAGCAGTTCTTC
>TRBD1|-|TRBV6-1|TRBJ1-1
CASSEDRRAEAFF
TGTGCCAGCAGTGAGGACAGGAGAGCTGAAGCTTTCTTT